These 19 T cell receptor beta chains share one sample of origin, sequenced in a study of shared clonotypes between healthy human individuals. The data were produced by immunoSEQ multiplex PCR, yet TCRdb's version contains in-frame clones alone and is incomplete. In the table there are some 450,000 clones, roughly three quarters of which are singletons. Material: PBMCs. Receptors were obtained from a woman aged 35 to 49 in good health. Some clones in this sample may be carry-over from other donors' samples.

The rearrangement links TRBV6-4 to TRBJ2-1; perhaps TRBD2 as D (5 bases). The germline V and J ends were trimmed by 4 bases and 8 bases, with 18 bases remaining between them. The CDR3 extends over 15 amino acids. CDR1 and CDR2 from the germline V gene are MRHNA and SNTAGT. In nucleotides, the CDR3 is TGTGCCAGCAGTGTGGAGCGGAGTGGGTCCGATGAGCAGTTCTTC. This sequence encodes CASSVERSGSDEQFF.

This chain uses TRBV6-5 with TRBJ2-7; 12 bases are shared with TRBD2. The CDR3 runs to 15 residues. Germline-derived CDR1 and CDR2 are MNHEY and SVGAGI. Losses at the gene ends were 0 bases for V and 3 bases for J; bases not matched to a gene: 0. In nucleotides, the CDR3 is TGTGCCAGCAGTTACTCGACTAGCGGGAGCTACGAGCAGTACTTC. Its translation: CASSYSTSGSYEQYF.

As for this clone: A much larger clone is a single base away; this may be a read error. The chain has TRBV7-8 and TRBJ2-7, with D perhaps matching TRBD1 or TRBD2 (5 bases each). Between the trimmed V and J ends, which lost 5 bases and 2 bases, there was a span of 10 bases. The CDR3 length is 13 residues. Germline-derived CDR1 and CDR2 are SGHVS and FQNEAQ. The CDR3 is CASSPGRTYEQYF. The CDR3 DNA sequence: TGTGCCAGCAGCCCGGGACGGACCTACGAGCAGTACTTC. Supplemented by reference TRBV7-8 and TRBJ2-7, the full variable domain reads GAGVSQSPRYKVAKRGQDVALRCDPISGHVSLFWYQQALGQGPEFLTYFQNEAQLDKSGLPSDRFFAERPEGSVSTLKIQRTQQEDSAVYLCASSPGRTYEQYFGPGTRLTVT.

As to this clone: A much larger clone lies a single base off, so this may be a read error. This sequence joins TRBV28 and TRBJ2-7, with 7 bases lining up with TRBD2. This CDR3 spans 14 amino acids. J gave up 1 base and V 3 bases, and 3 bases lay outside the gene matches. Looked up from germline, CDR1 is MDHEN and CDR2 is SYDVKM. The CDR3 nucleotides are TGTGCCAGCAGTTTCGGGGGGAGTTCCTACGAGCAGTACTTC. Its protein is CASSFGGSSYEQYF.

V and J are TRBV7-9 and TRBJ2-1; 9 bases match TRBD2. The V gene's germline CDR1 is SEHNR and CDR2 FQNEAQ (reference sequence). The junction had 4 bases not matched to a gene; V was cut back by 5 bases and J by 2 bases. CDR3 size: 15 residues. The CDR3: CASSQASGTYNEQFF. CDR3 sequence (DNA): TGTGCCAGCAGCCAAGCTAGCGGGACCTACAATGAGCAGTTCTTC.

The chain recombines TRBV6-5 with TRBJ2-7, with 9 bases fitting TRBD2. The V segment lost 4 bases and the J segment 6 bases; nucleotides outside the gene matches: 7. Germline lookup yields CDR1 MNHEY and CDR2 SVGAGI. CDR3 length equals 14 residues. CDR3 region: CASSFNVAGVEQYF. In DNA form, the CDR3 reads TGTGCCAGCAGTTTTAACGTAGCGGGAGTCGAGCAGTACTTC.

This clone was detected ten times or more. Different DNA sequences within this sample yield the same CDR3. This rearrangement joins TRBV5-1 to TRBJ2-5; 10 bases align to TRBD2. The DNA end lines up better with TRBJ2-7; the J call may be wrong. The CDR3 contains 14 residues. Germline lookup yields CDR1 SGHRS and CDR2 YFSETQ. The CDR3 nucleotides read TGCGCCAGCAGCTTTCGAGCGGGAGGGTACGAGCAGTACTTC. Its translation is CASSFRAGGYEQYF.

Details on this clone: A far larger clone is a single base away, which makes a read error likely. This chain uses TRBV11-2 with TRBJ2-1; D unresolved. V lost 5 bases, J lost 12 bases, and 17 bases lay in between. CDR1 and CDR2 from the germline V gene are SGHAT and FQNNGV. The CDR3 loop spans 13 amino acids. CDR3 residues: CASSPNPMGGQFF. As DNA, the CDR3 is TGTGCCAGCAGCCCCAACCCAATGGGCGGGCAGTTCTTC.

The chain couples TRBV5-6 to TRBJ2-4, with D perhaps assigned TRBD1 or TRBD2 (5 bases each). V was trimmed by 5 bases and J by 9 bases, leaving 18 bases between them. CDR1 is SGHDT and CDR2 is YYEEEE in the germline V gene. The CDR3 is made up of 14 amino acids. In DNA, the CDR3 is TGTGCCAGCAGACCTCGTCAGGGACCCAGCATTCAGTACTTC. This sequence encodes CASRPRQGPSIQYF.

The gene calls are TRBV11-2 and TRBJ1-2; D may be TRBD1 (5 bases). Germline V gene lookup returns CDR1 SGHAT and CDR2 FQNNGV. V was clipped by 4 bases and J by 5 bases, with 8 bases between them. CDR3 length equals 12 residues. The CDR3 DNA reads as TGTGCCAGCAGCTGGGGACCTTATGGCTACACCTTC. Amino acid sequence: CASSWGPYGYTF.

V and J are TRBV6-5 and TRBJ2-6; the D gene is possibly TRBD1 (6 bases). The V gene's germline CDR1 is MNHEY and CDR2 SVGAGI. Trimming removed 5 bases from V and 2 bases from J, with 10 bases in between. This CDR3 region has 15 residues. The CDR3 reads CASSIQGAGANVLTF. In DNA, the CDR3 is TGTGCCAGCAGTATACAGGGCGCTGGGGCCAACGTCCTGACTTTC.

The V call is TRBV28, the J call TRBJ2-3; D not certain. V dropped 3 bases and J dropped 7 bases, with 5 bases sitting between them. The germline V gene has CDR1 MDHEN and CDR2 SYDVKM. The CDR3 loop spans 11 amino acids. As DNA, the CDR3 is TGTGCCAGCAGTTTTTTATATACGCAGTATTTT. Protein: CASSFLYTQYF.

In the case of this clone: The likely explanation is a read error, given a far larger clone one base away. The CDR3: CASSSQLAATYEQYF. CDR3 nucleotide sequence: TGTGCCAGCAGCTCACAACTAGCGGCTACCTACGAGCAGTACTTC. The chain uses TRBV7-8 and TRBJ2-7; 8 bases fit TRBD2. After removal of 4 bases from V and 2 bases from J, the junction contained 7 bases not matched to a gene. The CDR3 is 15 amino acids. Germline CDR1 and CDR2: SGHVS and FQNEAQ.

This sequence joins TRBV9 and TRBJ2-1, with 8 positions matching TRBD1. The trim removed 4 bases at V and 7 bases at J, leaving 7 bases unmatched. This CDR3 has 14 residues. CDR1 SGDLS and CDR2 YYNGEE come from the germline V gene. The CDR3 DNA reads TGTGCCAGCAGCTCAAGGACAGGGTGGAATGAGCAGTTCTTC. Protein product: CASSSRTGWNEQFF. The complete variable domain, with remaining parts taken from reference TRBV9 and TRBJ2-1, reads DSGVTQTPKHLITATGQRVTLRCSPRSGDLSVYWYQQSLDQGLQFLIQYYNGEERAKGNILERFSAQQFPDLHSELNLSSLELGDSALYFCASSSRTGWNEQFFGPGTRLTVL.

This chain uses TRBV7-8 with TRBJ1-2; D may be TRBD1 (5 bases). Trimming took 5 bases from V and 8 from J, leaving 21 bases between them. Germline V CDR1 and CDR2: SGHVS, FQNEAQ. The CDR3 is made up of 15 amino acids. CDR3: CASSPTGQPLNGYTF. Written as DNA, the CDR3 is TGTGCCAGCAGCCCGACGGGGCAGCCCTTGAACGGCTACACCTTC. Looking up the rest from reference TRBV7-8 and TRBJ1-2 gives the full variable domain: GAGVSQSPRYKVAKRGQDVALRCDPISGHVSLFWYQQALGQGPEFLTYFQNEAQLDKSGLPSDRFFAERPEGSVSTLKIQRTQQEDSAVYLCASSPTGQPLNGYTFGSGTRLTVV.

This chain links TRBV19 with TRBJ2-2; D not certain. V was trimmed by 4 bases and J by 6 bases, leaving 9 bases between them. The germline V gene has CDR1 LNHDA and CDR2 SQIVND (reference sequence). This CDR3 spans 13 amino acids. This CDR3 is CASSTRRPGELFF. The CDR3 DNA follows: TGTGCCAGTAGTACCCGTCGGCCCGGGGAGCTGTTTTTT.

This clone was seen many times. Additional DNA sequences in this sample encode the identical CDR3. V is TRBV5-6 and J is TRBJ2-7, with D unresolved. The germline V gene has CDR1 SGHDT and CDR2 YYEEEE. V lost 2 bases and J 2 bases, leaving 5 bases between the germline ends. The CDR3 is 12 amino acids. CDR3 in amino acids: CASSFGAYEQYF. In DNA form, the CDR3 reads TGTGCCAGCAGCTTCGGAGCCTACGAGCAGTACTTC. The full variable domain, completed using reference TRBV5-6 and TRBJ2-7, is DAGVTQSPTHLIKTRGQQVTLRCSPKSGHDTVSWYQQALGQGPQFIFQYYEEEERQRGNFPDRFSGHQFPNYSSELNVNALLLGDSALYLCASSFGAYEQYFGPGTRLTVT.

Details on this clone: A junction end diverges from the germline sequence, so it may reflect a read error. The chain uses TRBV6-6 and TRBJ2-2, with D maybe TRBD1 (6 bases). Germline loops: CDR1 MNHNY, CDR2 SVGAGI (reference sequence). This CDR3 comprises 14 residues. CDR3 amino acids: CASRSGADTGELLF. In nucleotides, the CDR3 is TGTGCCAGCAGGTCAGGGGCGGACACCGGGGAGCTGCTTTTT.

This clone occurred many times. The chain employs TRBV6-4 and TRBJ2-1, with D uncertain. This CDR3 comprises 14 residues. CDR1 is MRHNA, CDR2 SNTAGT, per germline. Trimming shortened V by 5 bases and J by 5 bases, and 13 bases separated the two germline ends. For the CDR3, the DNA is TGTGCCAGCAGTCTGAACAGCCCGGACAATGAGCAGTTCTTC. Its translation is CASSLNSPDNEQFF.